A single sample is the source of the 10 T cell receptor beta chains below, sequenced in a study of blood T cell repertoires in COVID-19. The data were produced by immunoSEQ multiplex PCR, yet TCRdb's version contains in-frame clones alone and is incomplete. Of about 160,000 clones in the sample, about 85% were seen once. Source material: peripheral blood. Source of these receptors: an elderly man with COVID-19, enrolled during active disease.

This clone was detected only a few times. The gene calls are TRBV19 and TRBJ1-1; D perhaps matches TRBD1 (5 bases). Germline CDR1 reads LNHDA; CDR2 reads SQIVND (reference sequence). Trimming left V 7 bases short and J 4 bases short, with 13 bases between. The CDR3 sequence is 13 residues long. The CDR3, as DNA: TGTGCCAGTAACCTCGGGGGGGGCACTGAAGCTTTCTTT. It specifies CASNLGGGTEAFF.

This sequence joins TRBV7-6 and TRBJ1-3; perhaps TRBD1 as D (5 bases). Trimming cost V 4 bases and J 4 bases, with 17 bases left between them. This CDR3 is built from 16 residues. Germline CDR1 SGHVS, CDR2 FNYEAQ. CDR3 in DNA: TGTGCCAGCAGCTGGGGGGGAGGGCTAGCCGGAAACACCATATATTTT. Protein sequence: CASSWGGGLAGNTIYF.

The chain has TRBV3-1 (or the pseudogene TRBV3-2) and TRBJ2-1, with TRBD1 matching 10 bases. With 7 bases clipped from V and 3 bases from J, the junction kept 3 bases outside the gene matches. The CDR3 loop spans 14 amino acids. CDR1 LGHDT and CDR2 YNNKEL come from the germline V gene (reference sequence). The CDR3 loop reads CASTRTGGYNEQFF. Written as DNA, the CDR3 is TGTGCCAGCACCCGGACAGGGGGCTACAATGAGCAGTTCTTC.

V gene TRBV10-3 combines with J gene TRBJ1-5; D not certain. Trimming removed 2 bases from V and 1 base from J, with 6 bases in between. The CDR3 loop spans 14 amino acids. Germline lookup yields CDR1 ENHRY and CDR2 SYGVKD. CDR3 sequence: CAISEGRSNQPQHF. As DNA, the CDR3 is TGTGCCATCAGTGAGGGGAGAAGCAATCAGCCCCAGCATTTT.

The chain joins TRBV7-2 to TRBJ2-1; 9 bases line up with TRBD2. CDR3 length equals 18 residues. V was clipped by 0 bases and J by 4 bases; unmatched bases: 10. Germline assignment: CDR1 SGHTA and CDR2 FQGNSA. The CDR3 region is CASSLASGAGGVYNEQFF. The CDR3 coding sequence is TGTGCCAGCAGCTTAGCGTCCGGAGCGGGGGGCGTATACAATGAGCAGTTCTTC.

This chain links TRBV5-6 with TRBJ2-7; TRBD1 is a possible D gene (5 bases). The CDR3 is 14 residues long. V lost 1 base, J lost 5 bases, and 13 bases lay in between. Germline CDR1 and CDR2: SGHDT and YYEEEE. CDR3 amino acids: CASSLPGSWDEQYF. The CDR3 nucleotides read TGTGCCAGCAGCTTGCCAGGGTCGTGGGACGAGCAGTACTTC.

This clone has a single count. The DNA for the CDR3 is TGTGCCAGCAGCCGGGGACAGGGTGGGGCTGAAGCTTTCTTT. As protein: CASSRGQGGAEAFF. The gene calls are TRBV11-2 and TRBJ1-1, with 9 nucleotides matching TRBD1. This CDR3 contains 14 residues. The germline gives CDR1 SGHAT, CDR2 FQNNGV. J was trimmed by 6 bases and V by 5 bases; bases with no gene match: 7.

The J gene is TRBJ1-5, the V gene TRBV2; TRBD1 matches 9 bases. This CDR3 spans 14 amino acids. Germline loops: CDR1 SNHLY, CDR2 FYNNEI. The V and J ends lost 4 bases and 3 bases, in that order; junction bases with no gene match: 1. The CDR3 sequence: CASSGDRVNQPQHF. Here the CDR3 DNA reads TGTGCCAGCAGTGGGGACAGGGTCAATCAGCCCCAGCATTTT.

This chain joins TRBV7-8 and TRBJ2-7; D is uncertain. The V gene lost 4 bases and the J gene lost 0 bases, with 13 bases spanning the gap. In germline, CDR1 is SGHVS, CDR2 FQNEAQ. This CDR3 contains 15 residues. The CDR3 nucleotides are TGTGCCAGCAGCTCTAGACGGCTGACCTCCTACGAGCAGTACTTC. Translated: CASSSRRLTSYEQYF. The whole variable domain, remainder taken from reference TRBV7-8 and TRBJ2-7, is GAGVSQSPRYKVAKRGQDVALRCDPISGHVSLFWYQQALGQGPEFLTYFQNEAQLDKSGLPSDRFFAERPEGSVSTLKIQRTQQEDSAVYLCASSSRRLTSYEQYFGPGTRLTVT.

The V and J genes are TRBV7-8 and TRBJ2-3, with 8 bases matching TRBD1. The CDR3 is 17 residues long. Trimming took 0 bases from V and 3 from J; bases not matched to a gene: 8. Germline CDR1 is SGHVS and CDR2 is FQNEAQ. CDR3 in DNA: TGTGCCAGCAGCTTAGCGGGGCAGGGGGCTGCGACAGATACGCAGTATTTT. Translating it yields CASSLAGQGAATDTQYF.